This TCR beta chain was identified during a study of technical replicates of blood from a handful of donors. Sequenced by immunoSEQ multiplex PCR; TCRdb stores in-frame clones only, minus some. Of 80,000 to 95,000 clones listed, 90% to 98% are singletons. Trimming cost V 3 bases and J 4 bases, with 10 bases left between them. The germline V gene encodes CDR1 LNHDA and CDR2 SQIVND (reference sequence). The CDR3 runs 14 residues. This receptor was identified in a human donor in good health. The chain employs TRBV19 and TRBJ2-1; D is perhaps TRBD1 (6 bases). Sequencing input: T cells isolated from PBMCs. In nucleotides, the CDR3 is TGTGCCAGTAGTATCGGGGACAAGTACAATGAGCAGTTCTTC. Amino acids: CASSIGDKYNEQFF.